The source of this T cell receptor (beta chain) is a study of shared clonotypes between healthy human individuals. The CDR3 covers 14 residues. V was pared by 5 bases and J by 8 bases, with 18 bases between. Germline values: CDR1 SEHNR, CDR2 FQNEAQ (reference sequence). Data came from immunoSEQ multiplex PCR; TCRdb stores just in-frame clones and leaves some out. The sample contains roughly 810,000 clones, 96% of which appear only once. It was CD45RO-negative cells, positively selected for CCR7, that made up naive CD8 cells, with terminally differentiated effector memory CD45RA+ cells excluded. This receptor was obtained from a man aged 25-45 years in good health. Sequencing was done on a sample of naive CD8+ T cells sorted from blood. This sequence joins TRBV7-9 and TRBJ1-2; D gene unclear. CDR3 amino acids: CASSPREILFGYTF. DNA of the CDR3: TGTGCCAGCAGCCCCCGGGAGATCCTTTTCGGCTACACCTTC.